The T cell receptor (beta chain) under discussion was sequenced for a study of molecular identifiers for immune sequencing clone quantification. The CDR3 runs 15 residues. Germline loops: CDR1 LNHNV, CDR2 YYDKDF (reference sequence). V lost 4 bases, J lost 4 bases, and 5 bases stayed unmatched. TCRdb fed the PCR reads into MiXCR, producing one record per CDR3 protein. This table has about 640,000 distinct CDR3 sequences, just under 20% appearing once. This clonotype was seen ten or more times. The source material was naive CD8+ T cells from blood, with Jurkat cell RNA spiked in. Subset indicated: FACS-sorted CD8+CD4-CCR7+CD45RA+ naive T cells. J is TRBJ1-5 and V is TRBV15; 9 bases map to TRBD1. This clonotype was obtained from a human donor in good health. Some libraries in this study had Jurkat cell RNA spiked in. CDR3 amino acids: CATSTKDRGNQPQHF. For the CDR3, the DNA is TGTGCCACCAGCACTAAAGACAGGGGGAATCAGCCCCAGCATTTT.